One sample yielded the 28 T cell receptor beta chains listed below, sequenced in a study of blood T cell repertoires in COVID-19. TCRdb's table, derived via immunoSEQ multiplex PCR, lists solely in-frame clones and lacks some. The sample lists hundreds of thousands of clones, around 84% seen once, with approximately 4% in the top ten. Sequenced: PBMCs or T cells enriched from blood (not recorded which). The source of these receptors is a man between 25 and 39 years old with acute COVID-19.

The chain has TRBV28 and TRBJ2-1; tentative D call: TRBD2 (5 bases). This CDR3 has 13 residues. Trimming removed 6 bases from V and 9 bases from J, with 15 bases in between. Germline CDR1 reads MDHEN; CDR2 reads SYDVKM. CDR3 sequence: CASSLIGGGEQFF. Written as DNA, the CDR3 is TGTGCCAGCAGCCTGATAGGAGGTGGTGAGCAGTTCTTC.

For the CDR3, the DNA is TGTGCCAGCAGCCAAACGGGACTAGCGGGGACCGGGGAGCTGTTTTTT. Its translation is CASSQTGLAGTGELFF. The rearrangement joins TRBV3-1 (or the pseudogene TRBV3-2) to TRBJ2-2, with 13 bases lining up with TRBD2. The CDR3 is 16 amino acids. Germline assignment: CDR1 LGHDT and CDR2 YNNKEL (reference sequence). Trimming cost V 2 bases and J 5 bases; bases outside gene matches: 2.

This clone was counted a single time. The chain combines TRBV3-1 (or the pseudogene TRBV3-2) with TRBJ1-2, with 8 nucleotides matching TRBD1. The V gene's germline CDR1 is LGHDT and CDR2 YNNKEL (reference sequence). J was trimmed by 7 bases and V by 2 bases; bases with no gene match: 6. The CDR3 is made up of 14 amino acids. CDR3 sequence: CASSQRQGLFGYTF. The CDR3 region has the DNA TGTGCCAGCAGCCAAAGACAGGGGCTGTTTGGCTACACCTTC.

V gene TRBV10-2 combines with J gene TRBJ2-1, with 12 bases lining up with TRBD2. Germline V gene data show CDR1 as WSHSY and CDR2 as SAAADI. Trimming cost V 6 bases and J 6 bases; bases outside gene matches: 3. This CDR3 is built from 14 residues. The CDR3 DNA is TGCGCCAGCAGGACTAGCGGGGGTTCCAATGAGCAGTTCTTC. Translating it yields CASRTSGGSNEQFF.

V gene TRBV30 combines with J gene TRBJ1-5; D remains ambiguous. This CDR3 is 13 amino acids long. V was shortened by 3 bases and J by 6 bases, with 12 bases between the two germline ends. The V gene's germline CDR1 is GTSNPN and CDR2 SVGIG (reference sequence). The CDR3 nucleotides read TGTGCCTGGAGGTCGGTGTTCGGTCAGCCCCAGCATTTT. It yields the protein CAWRSVFGQPQHF.

The rearrangement joins TRBV5-1 to TRBJ1-3; 8 bases are shared with TRBD1. Germline V gene sequence: CDR1 SGHRS, CDR2 YFSETQ. With 4 bases clipped from V and 4 bases from J, the junction kept 4 bases outside the gene matches. The CDR3 sequence is 14 residues long. CDR3 in amino acids: CASSIDRGGNTIYF. The CDR3 DNA sequence: TGCGCCAGCAGCATTGACAGGGGAGGAAACACCATATATTTT.

The chain recombines TRBV11-2 with TRBJ2-1, with a weak D call TRBD1 (6 bases). The CDR3 loop spans 13 amino acids. With 5 bases removed from V and 4 bases from J, the gap between germline ends came to 9 bases. Germline V gene lookup returns CDR1 SGHAT and CDR2 FQNNGV. The CDR3 region has the DNA TGTGCCAGCAGCAGGGGGAGTTACAATGAGCAGTTCTTC. This sequence encodes CASSRGSYNEQFF.

This clone was counted only a few times. CDR3 protein: CASSGADRDGKNIQYF. CDR3 DNA: TGTGCCAGCAGCGGAGCCGACAGGGATGGCAAAAACATTCAGTACTTC. The chain recombines TRBV11-3 with TRBJ2-4; 7 bases map to TRBD1. V trimming: 5 bases; J trimming: 3 bases; junction bases outside the gene matches: 10. CDR1 SGHNT and CDR2 YENEEA come from the germline V gene. The CDR3 has 16 amino acids.

The CDR3 protein is CASSPPNLYAGEAFF. The CDR3 DNA follows: TGTGCCAGCTCACCACCTAATCTTTATGCGGGTGAAGCTTTCTTT. The chain couples TRBV18 to TRBJ1-1, with D unclear. Germline V gene sequence: CDR1 KGHSH, CDR2 LQKENI. The CDR3 is 15 amino acids. Trimming removed 0 bases at V and 7 bases at J, with 15 bases between.

This clone was seen only once. The V and J genes are TRBV18 and TRBJ1-1, with D possibly TRBD1 on 6 matching bases. Germline V CDR1 and CDR2: KGHSH, LQKENI. This CDR3 is built from 14 residues. Trimming left V 3 bases short and J 2 bases short, with 10 bases between. The DNA for the CDR3 is TGTGCCAGCTCACCCAGACAGGCAAACACTGAAGCTTTCTTT. Protein product: CASSPRQANTEAFF.

This clone occurred once. The chain links TRBV4-1 to TRBJ2-5; tentative D call: TRBD2 (6 bases). Trimming removed 4 bases from V and 5 bases from J, with 11 bases in between. Germline assignment: CDR1 MGHRA and CDR2 YSYEKL. This CDR3 has 13 amino acids. This CDR3 reads CASSPGVAETQYF. The CDR3 DNA reads as TGCGCCAGCAGCCCGGGGGTTGCGGAGACCCAGTACTTC.

The V and J genes are TRBV18 and TRBJ2-3, with D perhaps TRBD2 (6 bases). This CDR3 has 16 amino acids. With 4 bases removed from V and 2 bases from J, the gap between germline ends came to 16 bases. CDR1 and CDR2 (germline): KGHSH, LQKENI. This CDR3 is CASSQSHGRATDTQYF. Here the CDR3 DNA reads TGTGCCAGCTCACAATCACACGGGAGAGCCACAGATACGCAGTATTTT.

V is TRBV27 and J is TRBJ2-1; 12 positions match TRBD2. The CDR3 consists of 15 residues. CDR1 and CDR2 from the germline V gene are MNHEY and SMNVEV (reference sequence). V lost 7 bases to trimming and J lost 4 bases; unmatched junction nucleotides: 5. The CDR3 bases are TGTGCCAGCACCTCGGGACTAGCGGGTTACAATGAGCAGTTCTTC. This encodes CASTSGLAGYNEQFF.

Points on this clone: Germline is not matched at one junction end, which may reflect a read error. This chain joins TRBV27 and TRBJ1-1; D remains ambiguous. Looked up from germline, CDR1 is MNHEY and CDR2 is SMNVEV (reference sequence). This CDR3 spans 13 amino acids. The CDR3 is CASSVSRDTEAFF. The CDR3 nucleotides are TGTGCCAGCAGTGTATCCCGGGACACTGAAGCTTTCTTT.

CDR3 protein: CSVERASAYPETQYF. Here the CDR3 DNA reads TGCAGCGTTGAAAGGGCTAGCGCATATCCAGAGACCCAGTACTTC. The rearrangement links TRBV29-1 to TRBJ2-5; D is possibly TRBD2 (6 bases). Deletions cut 2 bases from V and 4 bases from J, with 17 bases between. The CDR3 runs to 15 residues. Germline V gene lookup returns CDR1 SQVTM and CDR2 ANQGSEA.

This chain connects TRBV5-4 to TRBJ1-1, with a possible D match to TRBD1 (5 bases). Germline V gene lookup returns CDR1 SGHNT and CDR2 YYREEE (reference sequence). V dropped 4 bases and J dropped 8 bases, with 9 bases sitting between them. The CDR3 spans 11 residues. CDR3 region: CASSRGVEAFF. The DNA for the CDR3 is TGTGCCAGCAGCAGGGGTGTAGAAGCTTTCTTT.

This chain links TRBV5-4 with TRBJ1-6; D is unresolved. V was cut by 0 bases and J by 1 base, with 14 bases left in between. This CDR3 has 18 residues. Per the germline V gene, CDR1 is SGHNT and CDR2 is YYREEE (reference sequence). The CDR3 coding sequence is TGTGCCAGCAGCTTGGCCGAGGGAAAGGGATCCTATAATTCACCCCTCCACTTT. The encoded protein is CASSLAEGKGSYNSPLHF.

J is TRBJ1-6 and V is TRBV6-5, with a tentative D call TRBD1 (5 bases). The V and J ends lost 8 bases and 9 bases respectively, with 11 bases between them. CDR1 and CDR2 (germline): MNHEY, SVGAGI. This CDR3 has 12 amino acids. The CDR3 bases are TGTGCCAGCTCAGGGATAGGTTCACCCCTCCACTTT. It is translated as CASSGIGSPLHF.

The V and J genes are TRBV2 and TRBJ2-3, with a weak D call TRBD2 (5 bases). The V gene's germline CDR1 is SNHLY and CDR2 FYNNEI. The CDR3 runs to 14 residues. V lost 1 base and J 4 bases, leaving 9 bases between the germline ends. CDR3 sequence: CASSEVGGADTQYF. As DNA, the CDR3 is TGTGCCAGCAGTGAAGTAGGAGGCGCAGATACGCAGTATTTT. Full variable domain (outside the CDR3, taken from reference TRBV2 and TRBJ2-3): EPEVTQTPSHQVTQMGQEVILRCVPISNHLYFYWYRQILGQKVEFLVSFYNNEISEKSEIFDDQFSVERPDGSNFTLKIRSTKLEDSAMYFCASSEVGGADTQYFGPGTRLTVL.

This rearrangement joins TRBV19 to TRBJ1-5; unclear D gene. Trimming pared 4 bases from V and 0 bases from J, leaving 13 bases between. Germline V gene data show CDR1 as LNHDA and CDR2 as SQIVND (reference sequence). The CDR3 is made up of 16 amino acids. CDR3 DNA sequence: TGTGCCAGTAGTACCCCGGGATCTAATAGCAATCAGCCCCAGCATTTT. This codes for CASSTPGSNSNQPQHF.

This clone was seen a single time. This chain connects TRBV4-3 to TRBJ1-1; TRBD1 matches at 9 bases. The CDR3 spans 16 residues. V lost 1 base and J lost 4; bases outside the gene matches: 7. Germline V gene lookup returns CDR1 LGHNA and CDR2 YSLEER. The CDR3 protein is CASSQGTTGGGTEAFF. The CDR3 DNA is TGCGCCAGCAGCCAAGGAACGACAGGGGGGGGCACTGAAGCTTTCTTT.

The V gene is TRBV15, the J gene TRBJ1-2; TRBD1 agrees at 9 bases. The trim removed 3 bases at V and 4 bases at J, leaving 6 bases unmatched. CDR1 and CDR2 (germline): LNHNV, YYDKDF (reference sequence). This CDR3 spans 15 amino acids. CDR3 nucleotides: TGTGCCACCAGCAGGGGGGGACAGGGAATCTATGGCTACACCTTC. This sequence encodes CATSRGGQGIYGYTF.

The chain combines TRBV2 with TRBJ1-1, with 10 bases identical to TRBD1. Per the germline V gene, CDR1 is SNHLY and CDR2 is FYNNEI. V was clipped by 6 bases and J by 2 bases; unmatched bases: 6. This CDR3 region has 15 residues. CDR3 sequence (DNA): TGTGCCAGCAGAAACTGGGACAGGGGTAACACTGAAGCTTTCTTT. This codes for CASRNWDRGNTEAFF.

The chain is built from TRBV6-2 or TRBV6-3 and TRBJ2-7; maybe TRBD1 (6 bases). The CDR3 has 13 residues. CDR1 and CDR2 (germline): MNHEY, SVGEGT. The V gene lost 0 bases and the J gene lost 13 bases, with 16 bases spanning the gap. The CDR3 DNA sequence: TGTGCCAGCAGTTACTCGGGTGGGGGCTCTAGTTACGTC. It codes for CASSYSGGGSSYV.

This chain links TRBV27 with TRBJ2-7, with D possibly TRBD1 on 6 matching bases. V lost 8 bases to trimming and J lost 6 bases, with 23 bases between them. CDR3 length equals 15 residues. Germline lookup yields CDR1 MNHEY and CDR2 SMNVEV (reference sequence). The CDR3 loop is CASSSTGQGFGEQYV. CDR3 in DNA: TGTGCCAGCTCATCAACTGGGCAGGGGTTTGGCGAGCAGTACGTC.

This clone showed up just a few times. The chain recombines TRBV28 with TRBJ1-4; TRBD1 might be the D (5 bases). Germline V lookup: CDR1 MDHEN, CDR2 SYDVKM. The CDR3 runs to 15 residues. Trimming left V 5 bases short and J 0 bases short, with 10 bases between. CDR3 region: CASSTGGATNEKLFF. The CDR3 nucleotides are TGTGCCAGCAGTACGGGGGGTGCAACTAATGAAAAACTGTTTTTT.

Worth noting for this clone: At one end, the junction sequence differs from germline, possibly due to a read error. The chain carries TRBV5-1 and TRBJ2-3; D gene uncertain. CDR3 length equals 13 residues. Germline CDR1 reads SGHRS; CDR2 reads YFSETQ. In DNA form, the CDR3 reads TGTGCCAGCAGCTTGTCAGGTCGGGATACGCAGTATTTT. Translation gives CASSLSGRDTQYF.

The genes are TRBV7-9 and TRBJ1-1; TRBD1 might be the D (6 bases). Germline CDR1 is SEHNR and CDR2 is FQNEAQ (reference sequence). V lost 5 bases and J 0 bases, leaving 19 bases between the germline ends. The CDR3 is 17 amino acids. The DNA for the CDR3 is TGTGCCAGCAGCCACGGGGGGGGCGTTCAACTGAACACTGAAGCTTTCTTT. Translated: CASSHGGGVQLNTEAFF.